This T cell receptor (beta chain) was recorded in a study of T cell responses to AZD1222 COVID-19 vaccine. The overall study: Doses given second, at about 4 or about 12 weeks, were pooled.

This table comes from immunoSEQ multiplex PCR, and its TCRdb copy is limited to in-frame clones, with some not included. Altogether over 100,000 clones are present, around 90% being singletons, with the ten largest covering around 9%. CDR1 and CDR2 (germline): MNHEY, SMNVEV (reference sequence). The germline V and J ends were trimmed by 6 bases and 2 bases, with 14 bases remaining between them. This CDR3 has 14 amino acids. The rearrangement joins TRBV27 to TRBJ2-7; possible D gene TRBD2, 6 bases. The input for sequencing was peripheral blood, taken on day 0 of AZD1222 vaccination. The origin of this receptor is an adult in good health. The CDR3 nucleotides read TGTGCCAGCAGGGAGGGGATAACGGCCTACGAGCAGTACTTC. Translated: CASREGITAYEQYF.